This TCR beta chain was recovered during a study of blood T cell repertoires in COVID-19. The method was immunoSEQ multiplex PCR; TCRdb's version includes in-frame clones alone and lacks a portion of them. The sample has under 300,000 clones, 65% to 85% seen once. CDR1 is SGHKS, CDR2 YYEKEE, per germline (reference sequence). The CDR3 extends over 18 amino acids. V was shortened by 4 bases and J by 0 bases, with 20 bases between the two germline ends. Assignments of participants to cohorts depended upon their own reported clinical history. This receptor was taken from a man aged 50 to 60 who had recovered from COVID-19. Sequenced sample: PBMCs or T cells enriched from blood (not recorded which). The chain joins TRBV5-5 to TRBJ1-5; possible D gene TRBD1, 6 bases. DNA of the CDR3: TGTGCCAGCAGCCACACCGCCCGAACAGGGATTAGCAATCAGCCCCAGCATTTT. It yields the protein CASSHTARTGISNQPQHF.